Shown below are 24 T cell receptor beta chains from a single sample sequenced in a study of response to subunit inactivated influenza vaccine (dated by TCRdb to between 2018 and 2020). The intended sense of this specimen's time point label: 45 days after influenza vaccine administration. Library preparation was by RT-PCR. Sequencing took place on an Illumina HiSeq 2500. TCRdb trimmed the raw reads at Q25, called clones with MiXCR and kept productive beta chains. Rows are combined by CDR3 protein, so each entry shows the most common genes and DNA. This sample lists over 400,000 distinct CDR3 sequences; around 9.9% were detected once. The ten largest make up approximately 12% of the sample. Here the sequenced sample was PBMCs from blood, taken roughly 47 days after vaccination. The receptors stem from a man aged 45-60 years who received an inactivated influenza vaccine. Donor details come from another sample of the same person, matched by shared clones.

This clonotype has just a few counts. This chain links TRBV12-3 or TRBV12-4 with TRBJ2-1; D gene ambiguous. The CDR3 is 15 residues long. The V end was cut by 3 bases, the J end by 4 bases, with 13 bases between. CDR3 coding DNA: TGTGCCAGCAGTTTTCCCGGCGCGGTGTACAATGAGCAGTTCTTC. Amino acid sequence: CASSFPGAVYNEQFF.

This clonotype was picked up a small number of times. This rearrangement joins TRBV6-5 to TRBJ1-2; no firm D call. Deletions cut 6 bases from V and 8 bases from J, with 13 bases between. Germline V gene data show CDR1 as MNHEY and CDR2 as SVGAGI. This CDR3 has 12 residues. The CDR3 reads CASSRPAGGYTF. In DNA form, the CDR3 reads TGTGCCAGCAGCCGCCCTGCTGGGGGCTACACCTTC.

Ten or more counts support this clonotype. The genes are TRBV15 and TRBJ2-5; D is unresolved. CDR1 is LNHNV, CDR2 YYDKDF, per germline (reference sequence). This CDR3 contains 15 residues. Deletions cut 0 bases from V and 2 bases from J, with 10 bases between. The CDR3 DNA follows: TGTGCCACCAGCAGAGACCCTGGGCCTCAAGAGACCCAGTACTTC. It translates to CATSRDPGPQETQYF.

In nucleotides, the CDR3 is TGCAGTGCTAGCGGGAGGGCAATAGGCTACGAGCAGTACTTC. It codes for CSASGRAIGYEQYF. The genes are TRBV20-1 and TRBJ2-7; 8 bases are shared with TRBD2. The CDR3 is 14 amino acids. The junction had 7 bases not matched to a gene; V was cut back by 3 bases and J by 3 bases. Per the germline V gene, CDR1 is DFQATT and CDR2 is SNEGSKA (reference sequence).

This clonotype turned up a few times. The J gene is TRBJ2-7, the V gene TRBV10-3; 9 nucleotides match TRBD1. Looked up from germline, CDR1 is ENHRY and CDR2 is SYGVKD. The length of the CDR3 is 15 residues. The V segment lost 8 bases and the J segment 1 base; nucleotides outside the gene matches: 9. The CDR3 region is CAIREPGQGSYEQYF. As DNA, the CDR3 is TGTGCCATCCGAGAACCGGGACAGGGTTCCTACGAGCAGTACTTC.

The chain joins TRBV7-9 to TRBJ2-5, with TRBD2 matching 11 bases. CDR1 is SEHNR, CDR2 FQNEAQ, per germline (reference sequence). V lost 4 bases to trimming and J lost 1 base; unmatched junction nucleotides: 5. The CDR3 covers 16 residues. The CDR3 region is CASSSRLAGRQETQYF. CDR3 sequence (DNA): TGTGCCAGCAGCTCTCGACTAGCGGGACGCCAAGAGACCCAGTACTTC.

The CDR3 protein is CSASKGLSGGYTF. The CDR3 DNA is TGCAGTGCTAGCAAAGGGCTGTCCGGTGGCTACACCTTC. This chain joins TRBV20-1 and TRBJ1-2; no definite D call. This CDR3 is built from 13 residues. In germline, CDR1 is DFQATT, CDR2 SNEGSKA (reference sequence). Trimming removed 3 bases at V and 7 bases at J, with 15 bases between.

The chain carries TRBV12-3 or TRBV12-4 and TRBJ2-7; 8 positions match TRBD1. The V and J ends lost 10 bases and 1 base, in that order; junction bases with no gene match: 12. This CDR3 is 15 amino acids long. CDR3 in amino acids: CAISRDRPVSYEQYF. The CDR3 region has the DNA TGTGCCATCAGCCGGGACAGGCCTGTTTCCTACGAGCAGTACTTC.

The chain uses TRBV12-3 or TRBV12-4 and TRBJ1-2, with 11 nucleotides matching TRBD1. The J segment lost 3 bases and the V segment lost 6 bases, leaving 9 bases of the junction unmatched. The CDR3 extends over 16 amino acids. The CDR3 DNA follows: TGTGCCAGCAGGCCTTCCCCGGGACAGGGGGACTATGGCTACACCTTC. Amino acid sequence: CASRPSPGQGDYGYTF.

This clonotype was picked up many times. This sequence joins TRBV25-1 and TRBJ2-1, with D uncertain. The CDR3 spans 14 residues. The germline V gene encodes CDR1 MGHDK and CDR2 SYGVNS. The V gene lost 6 bases and the J gene lost 4 bases, with 13 bases spanning the gap. The CDR3 spells CASRPEVRYNEQFF. CDR3 in DNA: TGTGCCAGCAGGCCAGAGGTGCGGTACAATGAGCAGTTCTTC.

The chain is built from TRBV20-1 and TRBJ2-6; D might be TRBD1 (6 bases). This CDR3 is 18 amino acids long. CDR1 and CDR2 (germline): DFQATT, SNEGSKA (reference sequence). Trimming left V 1 base short and J 0 bases short, with 16 bases between. This chain's CDR3 is CSARVPGHHTSGANVLTF. The CDR3 DNA reads TGCAGTGCTAGAGTGCCGGGACACCATACCTCTGGGGCCAACGTCCTGACTTTC.

V is TRBV9 and J is TRBJ2-1; TRBD2 agrees at 12 bases. Germline V CDR1 and CDR2: SGDLS, YYNGEE. The CDR3 loop spans 15 amino acids. V gave up 0 bases and J gave up 10 bases; unmatched junction bases: 5. The CDR3, as DNA: TGTGCCAGCAGCGTAGGACTAGCGGGAGTAGGCGAGCAGTTCTTC. It specifies CASSVGLAGVGEQFF.

The rearrangement links TRBV7-9 to TRBJ1-1, with D uncertain. The germline V and J ends were trimmed by 10 bases and 0 bases, with 3 bases remaining between them. Germline loops: CDR1 SEHNR, CDR2 FQNEAQ (reference sequence). The CDR3 is 10 residues long. The CDR3 here is CAILNTEAFF. For the CDR3, the DNA is TGTGCCATATTGAACACTGAAGCTTTCTTT.

The rearrangement uses TRBV7-6 and TRBJ2-5; D ambiguous. Germline V gene lookup returns CDR1 SGHVS and CDR2 FNYEAQ. Trimming cost V 7 bases and J 0 bases, with 12 bases left between them. This CDR3 region has 14 residues. The CDR3 nucleotides read TGTGCCAGCACCCTCGGCTCAGACCAAGAGACCCAGTACTTC. Translation: CASTLGSDQETQYF. Supplemented by reference TRBV7-6 and TRBJ2-5, the full variable domain reads GAGVSQSPRYKVTKRGQDVALRCDPISGHVSLYWYRQALGQGPEFLTYFNYEAQQDKSGLPNDRFSAERPEGSISTLTIQRTEQRDSAMYRCASTLGSDQETQYFGPGTRLLVL.

The gene calls are TRBV7-9 and TRBJ1-4; TRBD1 agrees at 10 bases. CDR1 and CDR2 (germline): SEHNR, FQNEAQ (reference sequence). Unmatched junction bases numbered 6, after V lost 6 bases and J lost 8 bases. CDR3 length equals 14 residues. The CDR3 protein is CASRPDRGREKLFF. CDR3 sequence (DNA): TGTGCCAGCAGACCCGACAGGGGGCGAGAAAAACTGTTTTTT. The full variable domain, in which reference TRBV7-9 and TRBJ1-4 provide the parts outside the CDR3, is DTGVSQNPRHKITKRGQNVTFRCDPISEHNRLYWYRQTLGQGPEFLTYFQNEAQLEKSRLLSDRFSAERPKGSFSTLEIQRTEQGDSAMYLCASRPDRGREKLFFGSGTQLSVL.

This clonotype was detected only a few times. This sequence joins TRBV20-1 and TRBJ1-3; 7 bases are a match to TRBD1. Losses at the gene ends were 6 bases for V and 0 bases for J; bases not matched to a gene: 5. In germline, CDR1 is DFQATT, CDR2 SNEGSKA (reference sequence). The CDR3 spans 14 residues. This chain's CDR3 is CSAWDSRSGNTIYF. The CDR3 DNA reads as TGCAGTGCGTGGGACAGTCGCTCTGGAAACACCATATATTTT.

This sequence joins TRBV24-1 and TRBJ2-7, with D tentatively TRBD1 or TRBD2 (6 bases each). CDR3 length: 13 residues. Looked up from germline, CDR1 is KGHDR and CDR2 is SFDVKD. V was clipped by 10 bases and J by 2 bases, with 14 bases between them. CDR3 sequence: CATAGDSTYEQYF. CDR3 bases: TGTGCCACGGCAGGGGACTCGACCTACGAGCAGTACTTC.

In this sample, this clonotype turned up a few times. This chain links TRBV7-6 with TRBJ2-7; 9 nucleotides agree with TRBD1. CDR1 is SGHVS, CDR2 FNYEAQ, per germline. This CDR3 spans 14 amino acids. V shed 4 bases and J 7 bases; nucleotides not matched to a gene: 8. The CDR3 coding sequence is TGTGCCAGCAGCTCCGGGACAGGGATAGGGGAGCAGTACTTC. This sequence encodes CASSSGTGIGEQYF.

Many counts were recorded for this clonotype. The chain combines TRBV20-1 with TRBJ1-2, with D hard to call. Germline lookup yields CDR1 DFQATT and CDR2 SNEGSKA (reference sequence). Trimming removed 2 bases from V and 3 bases from J, with 10 bases in between. CDR3 size: 13 residues. Here the CDR3 DNA reads TGCAGTGCTAGACCGATTCGGCACTATGGCTACACCTTC. It is translated as CSARPIRHYGYTF.

The chain carries TRBV7-8 and TRBJ2-2, with 7 bases matching TRBD2. Germline V lookup: CDR1 SGHVS, CDR2 FQNEAQ. V dropped 6 bases and J dropped 8; count of bases not matched to a gene: 15. The CDR3 has 16 residues. The CDR3 DNA reads TGTGCCAGCAGTTCTAGCGGAGGACGCATCGGGGGGGAGCTGTTTTTT. The encoded protein is CASSSSGGRIGGELFF.

The chain has TRBV12-3 or TRBV12-4 and TRBJ2-5; TRBD2 is a possible D gene (7 bases). This CDR3 spans 12 amino acids. V lost 8 bases to trimming and J lost 4 bases, with 11 bases between them. CDR3 sequence (DNA): TGTGCCAGCGGGGAGGGGGGAGAGACCCAGTACTTC. It translates to CASGEGGETQYF.

This clonotype was recorded a few times. The chain links TRBV12-3 or TRBV12-4 to TRBJ2-7, with 8 bases lining up with TRBD2. J lost 0 bases, V lost 3 bases, and 10 bases had no gene match. The CDR3 has 17 amino acids. CDR3 in DNA: TGTGCCAGCAGTTTCACTCCCGGGGGGGTCAACTCCTACGAGCAGTACTTC. It codes for CASSFTPGGVNSYEQYF.

The DNA of the CDR3 is TGCGCCAGCAGCTCGGGACAGGGTTTAAGAGATACGCAGTATTTT. Residues: CASSSGQGLRDTQYF. The rearrangement joins TRBV5-1 to TRBJ2-3; 9 nucleotides line up with TRBD1. Germline V lookup: CDR1 SGHRS, CDR2 YFSETQ. The length of the CDR3 is 15 residues. J was trimmed by 5 bases and V by 3 bases; bases with no gene match: 7. Drawing the rest from reference TRBV5-1 and TRBJ2-3, the complete variable domain is KAGVTQTPRYLIKTRGQQVTLSCSPISGHRSVSWYQQTPGQGLQFLFEYFSETQRNKGNFPGRFSGRQFSNSRSEMNVSTLELGDSALYLCASSSGQGLRDTQYFGPGTRLTVL.

The J gene is TRBJ2-1, the V gene TRBV6-2 or TRBV6-3, with 8 nucleotides matching TRBD2. J lost 0 bases, V lost 6 bases, and 7 bases had no gene match. Germline V lookup: CDR1 MNHEY, CDR2 SVGEGT. The CDR3 extends over 16 amino acids. Here the CDR3 reads CASRTGTSGSYNEQFF. The CDR3 region has the DNA TGTGCCAGCAGAACCGGGACTAGTGGCTCCTACAATGAGCAGTTCTTC.